These 32 T cell receptor beta chains share one sample of origin, sequenced in a study of T cells in Graves' hyperthyroidism and ophthalmopathy. RNA transcripts gave rise to amplified TCR beta CDR3 regions. Initially, a first-round RT-PCR of the TCR CDR3 employed the HTBI primer set. TCRdb reprocessed the multiplex PCR reads via MiXCR and lists one record per CDR3 protein. The data contain roughly 700,000 distinct CDR3 sequences, 15% to 20% of them singletons. The material sequenced was blood. All receptors derive from a man aged 50-60 years with Graves' hyperthyroidism.

The V and J genes are TRBV7-2 and TRBJ2-7; D gene uncertain. Looked up from germline, CDR1 is SGHTA and CDR2 is FQGNSA. The CDR3 sequence is 14 residues long. Trimming cost V 2 bases and J 3 bases, with 11 bases left between them. This CDR3 reads CASSLQSTHYEQYF. CDR3 sequence (DNA): TGTGCCAGCAGCTTACAGAGTACCCACTACGAGCAGTACTTC.

This clonotype was seen ten or more times. The CDR3 region has the DNA TGTGCCAGCAGTGAAGACAGGGCCAATGAGCAGTTCTTC. Protein sequence: CASSEDRANEQFF. V and J are TRBV2 and TRBJ2-1; D may be TRBD1 (6 bases). Germline V gives CDR1 SNHLY, CDR2 FYNNEI. Trimming removed 1 base at V and 6 bases at J, with 7 bases between. This CDR3 contains 13 residues. Filled out from reference TRBV2 and TRBJ2-1, the complete variable domain reads EPEVTQTPSHQVTQMGQEVILRCVPISNHLYFYWYRQILGQKVEFLVSFYNNEISEKSEIFDDQFSVERPDGSNFTLKIRSTKLEDSAMYFCASSEDRANEQFFGPGTRLTVL.

A note on this clonotype: With a much larger clone just one base away, this may be a read error. The chain recombines TRBV28 with TRBJ1-3; unclear D gene. Trimming shortened V by 2 bases and J by 4 bases, and 15 bases separated the two germline ends. The CDR3 is 16 residues long. CDR1 is MDHEN and CDR2 is SYDVKM in the germline V gene. Here the CDR3 reads CASSLQEERLGNTIYF. In nucleotides, the CDR3 is TGTGCCAGCAGTTTACAAGAGGAGCGGCTCGGAAACACCATATATTTT.

The chain employs TRBV13 and TRBJ1-1; 8 bases are shared with TRBD1. Germline V gives CDR1 PRHDT, CDR2 FYEKMQ (reference sequence). V shed 6 bases and J 9 bases; nucleotides not matched to a gene: 9. The CDR3 spans 13 residues. The CDR3 is CASSRTGIPQAFF. In nucleotides, the CDR3 is TGTGCCAGCAGTCGGACAGGGATTCCCCAAGCTTTCTTT.

This chain links TRBV25-1 with TRBJ2-2; 7 nucleotides agree with TRBD2. CDR1 and CDR2 (germline): MGHDK, SYGVNS. The J segment lost 1 base and the V segment lost 4 bases, leaving 3 bases of the junction unmatched. The CDR3 contains 15 residues. CDR3 sequence (DNA): TGTGCCAGCAGTGGGGAGCGGGAGAACACCGGGGAGCTGTTTTTT. Translation: CASSGERENTGELFF.

There are many counts of this clonotype. This rearrangement joins TRBV6-2 or TRBV6-3 to TRBJ1-4; D is unresolved. Trimming removed 5 bases at V and 5 bases at J, with 12 bases between. The germline V gene has CDR1 MNHEY and CDR2 SVGEGT. The CDR3 loop spans 14 amino acids. CDR3 in amino acids: CASSRGSENEKLFF. DNA for the CDR3: TGTGCCAGCAGTAGAGGGTCAGAGAATGAAAAACTGTTTTTT.

The sample holds a few counts of this clonotype. The V and J genes are TRBV25-1 and TRBJ2-7, with 7 bases lining up with TRBD2. J gave up 0 bases and V 6 bases, and 5 bases lay outside the gene matches. Germline values: CDR1 MGHDK, CDR2 SYGVNS. The CDR3 length is 14 residues. The CDR3 DNA follows: TGTGCCAGCAGCCCCGGGAGGCGCTCCTACGAGCAGTACTTC. Translating it yields CASSPGRRSYEQYF.

The chain couples TRBV19 to TRBJ2-7; D is uncertain. V was shortened by 3 bases and J by 0 bases, with 3 bases between the two germline ends. The CDR3 covers 12 residues. Per germline, CDR1 LNHDA and CDR2 SQIVND (reference sequence). CDR3 nucleotide sequence: TGTGCCAGTAGTATCGGCTCCTACGAGCAGTACTTC. It encodes CASSIGSYEQYF. Looking up the rest from reference TRBV19 and TRBJ2-7 gives the full variable domain: DGGITQSPKYLFRKEGQNVTLSCEQNLNHDAMYWYRQDPGQGLRLIYYSQIVNDFQKGDIAEGYSVSREKKESFPLTVTSAQKNPTAFYLCASSIGSYEQYFGPGTRLTVT.

Ten or more counts support this clonotype. The chain employs TRBV27 and TRBJ1-6; 7 bases fit TRBD1. The trim removed 7 bases at V and 8 bases at J, leaving 11 bases unmatched. The CDR3 spans 15 residues. Germline V gives CDR1 MNHEY, CDR2 SMNVEV (reference sequence). The DNA of the CDR3 is TGTGCCAGCACTAGACAGGGAGGAGTTGATTCACCCCTCCACTTT. Translating it yields CASTRQGGVDSPLHF.

This clonotype was counted a few times. This chain links TRBV6-2 or TRBV6-3 with TRBJ2-1, with D unclear. CDR1 is MNHEY, CDR2 SVGEGT, per germline. Trimming took off 6 bases at V and 5 bases at J, with 8 bases between the two ends. This CDR3 has 12 residues. The CDR3 is CASSQYHNEQFF. The CDR3 nucleotides read TGTGCCAGCAGCCAATACCACAATGAGCAGTTCTTC.

This clonotype was recorded at least ten times. CDR3 protein: CASSLVGHRRNEQYF. As DNA, the CDR3 is TGTGCCAGCAGTTTAGTCGGACACAGAAGGAACGAGCAGTACTTC. The V call is TRBV27, the J call TRBJ2-7, with TRBD1 as a possible D gene (5 bases). This CDR3 has 15 amino acids. From germline, CDR1 is MNHEY and CDR2 SMNVEV (reference sequence). V lost 2 bases, J lost 5 bases, and 16 bases lay in between.

The table lists this clonotype with many counts. In nucleotides, the CDR3 is TGTGCCAGCAGCCCAATGGGGACTAGCGGCCCGCGGAGCTCCTACAATGAGCAGTTCTTC. The encoded protein is CASSPMGTSGPRSSYNEQFF. The rearrangement uses TRBV28 and TRBJ2-1; 11 nucleotides align to TRBD2. The CDR3 is 20 residues long. Germline V gene sequence: CDR1 MDHEN, CDR2 SYDVKM. V was clipped by 6 bases and J by 0 bases; unmatched bases: 16.

V is TRBV27 and J is TRBJ2-1; TRBD1 agrees at 10 bases. This CDR3 spans 22 amino acids. The trim removed 5 bases at V and 1 base at J, leaving 23 bases unmatched. The V gene's germline CDR1 is MNHEY and CDR2 SMNVEV (reference sequence). The CDR3 protein is CASSITAGRQGANSRSYNEQFF. The DNA of the CDR3 is TGTGCCAGCAGTATAACCGCGGGGAGACAGGGGGCGAACTCAAGGTCCTACAATGAGCAGTTCTTC.

The chain is built from TRBV30 and TRBJ2-7, with 8 positions matching TRBD1. Germline-derived CDR1 and CDR2 are GTSNPN and SVGIG (reference sequence). The CDR3 sequence is 13 residues long. The V segment lost 8 bases and the J segment 0 bases; nucleotides outside the gene matches: 6. The DNA of the CDR3 is TGTGCCAAGGGACAGGCGGGCTCCTACGAGCAGTACGTC. Protein sequence: CAKGQAGSYEQYV.

This clonotype was seen just once. J is TRBJ1-5 and V is TRBV27; possible D gene TRBD1, 6 bases. Trimming left V 6 bases short and J 1 base short, with 13 bases between. The CDR3 is 15 amino acids. Germline V lookup: CDR1 MNHEY, CDR2 SMNVEV (reference sequence). CDR3 loop: CASSREGVSNQPQHF. The CDR3, as DNA: TGTGCCAGCAGCCGTGAGGGGGTAAGCAATCAGCCCCAGCATTTT.

This clonotype was observed at least ten times. The gene calls are TRBV11-3 and TRBJ1-2; D perhaps matches TRBD1 (6 bases). V lost 5 bases to trimming and J lost 8 bases, with 21 bases between them. CDR3 length equals 15 residues. Per the germline V gene, CDR1 is SGHNT and CDR2 is YENEEA. The CDR3 reads CASSPCSQGRRGYTF. The CDR3 DNA reads as TGTGCCAGCAGCCCCTGCTCCCAGGGGCGGCGGGGCTACACCTTC.

This clonotype was counted many times. The chain joins TRBV14 to TRBJ2-3; D ambiguous. Trimming pared 2 bases from V and 1 base from J, leaving 7 bases between. Germline lookup yields CDR1 SGHDN and CDR2 FVKESK. This CDR3 comprises 14 residues. CDR3 nucleotides: TGTGCCAGCAGCCAACATACTGGCACAGATACGCAGTATTTT. Its protein is CASSQHTGTDTQYF.

This clonotype was seen ten or more times. V and J are TRBV18 and TRBJ2-1, with 11 bases matching TRBD2. The germline CDR1 and CDR2 sequences are KGHSH and LQKENI. This CDR3 spans 15 amino acids. After removal of 0 bases from V and 7 bases from J, the junction contained 2 bases not matched to a gene. This CDR3 is CASSPPSGRANEQFF. CDR3 DNA sequence: TGTGCCAGCTCACCACCTAGCGGGAGGGCAAATGAGCAGTTCTTC.

This clonotype has a count of ten or more. This sequence joins TRBV20-1 and TRBJ2-3; the D is unclear. The CDR3 sequence is 14 residues long. Trimming took 1 base from V and 3 from J, leaving 11 bases between them. Germline CDR1 and CDR2: DFQATT and SNEGSKA (reference sequence). The CDR3 protein is CSARGVVQTDTQYF. CDR3 nucleotides: TGCAGTGCTAGAGGAGTAGTCCAAACAGATACGCAGTATTTT.

The chain joins TRBV4-1 to TRBJ1-1; 7 positions match TRBD1. The J segment lost 6 bases and the V segment lost 0 bases, leaving 4 bases of the junction unmatched. The germline gives CDR1 MGHRA, CDR2 YSYEKL. The length of the CDR3 is 14 residues. The CDR3 sequence is CASSQDVRGPEAFF. The CDR3 DNA reads TGCGCCAGCAGCCAAGATGTGAGGGGGCCTGAAGCTTTCTTT.

This clonotype has ten or more counts. The rearrangement uses TRBV24-1 and TRBJ2-1; no definite D call. This CDR3 is built from 16 residues. Looked up from germline, CDR1 is KGHDR and CDR2 is SFDVKD. Trimming took off 3 bases at V and 7 bases at J, with 18 bases between the two ends. The CDR3 coding sequence is TGTGCCACCAGTGATCCCAAGTCTTTTACGTTGAATGAGCAGTTCTTC. It translates to CATSDPKSFTLNEQFF.

This clonotype was seen many times. The rearrangement joins TRBV6-1 to TRBJ2-7; 9 nucleotides align to TRBD1. The trim removed 6 bases at V and 5 bases at J, leaving 8 bases unmatched. The CDR3 sequence is 14 residues long. Germline loops: CDR1 MNHNS, CDR2 SASEGT. This CDR3 is CASRPGQGADEQYF. CDR3 DNA sequence: TGTGCCAGCAGGCCGGGACAGGGTGCGGACGAGCAGTACTTC.

To note about this clonotype: Since a much larger clone is just one base distant, this may be a read error. V usage is TRBV12-3 or TRBV12-4 and J usage is TRBJ1-6; possibly TRBD1 for D (5 bases). V dropped 0 bases and J dropped 10 bases, with 10 bases sitting between them. The CDR3 is made up of 14 amino acids. The CDR3 sequence is CASSLAGPESPLHF. DNA of the CDR3: TGTGCCAGCAGTTTAGCGGGACCGGAGTCACCCCTCCACTTT.

This clonotype was recorded at least ten times. The rearrangement links TRBV28 to TRBJ2-5, with D possibly matching TRBD1 (6 bases). V lost 6 bases and J 9 bases, leaving 26 bases between the germline ends. Germline CDR1 and CDR2: MDHEN and SYDVKM. The CDR3 extends over 16 amino acids. CDR3 residues: CASSKSPGTHHRAQYF. As DNA, the CDR3 is TGTGCCAGCAGCAAAAGTCCCGGGACACACCATCGGGCCCAGTACTTC.

At least ten counts were recorded for this clonotype. V and J are TRBV7-9 and TRBJ1-4, with 9 bases that match TRBD1. The germline V gene has CDR1 SEHNR and CDR2 FQNEAQ (reference sequence). The CDR3 is 16 amino acids. The ends lost 3 bases at V and 3 bases at J; junction bases unmatched: 5. The CDR3 loop reads CASSFGQGLPNEKLFF. In nucleotides, the CDR3 is TGTGCCAGCAGCTTTGGACAGGGGCTCCCTAATGAAAAACTGTTTTTT.

Regarding this clonotype: Being one base from a much bigger clone, this may be a read error. The chain has TRBV10-2 and TRBJ2-1; 12 positions match TRBD2. In germline, CDR1 is WSHSY, CDR2 SAAADI. The CDR3 contains 14 residues. The J segment lost 7 bases and the V segment lost 7 bases, leaving 5 bases of the junction unmatched. CDR3 region: CASTLAGGSNEQFF. The CDR3 DNA is TGCGCCAGCACCCTAGCGGGAGGGTCGAATGAGCAGTTCTTC.

This clonotype was seen repeatedly, ten times or more. The chain joins TRBV19 to TRBJ1-1; 7 positions agree with TRBD1. Germline V CDR1 and CDR2: LNHDA, SQIVND (reference sequence). The V segment lost 8 bases and the J segment 1 base; nucleotides outside the gene matches: 4. The CDR3 is 13 amino acids. CDR3 coding DNA: TGTGCCAGTTACGACAGGGCGAACACTGAAGCTTTCTTT. The encoded protein is CASYDRANTEAFF.

This clonotype has at least ten counts. The chain joins TRBV6-1 to TRBJ2-3; D tentatively reads TRBD1 or TRBD2 (5 bases each). This CDR3 has 13 amino acids. The germline gives CDR1 MNHNS, CDR2 SASEGT. Trimming removed 5 bases from V and 5 bases from J, with 11 bases in between. The CDR3 spells CASSWGPRDTQYF. The CDR3 DNA reads TGTGCCAGCAGTTGGGGACCCCGAGATACGCAGTATTTT.

This clonotype has ten or more counts. The V gene is TRBV11-2, the J gene TRBJ2-5; 9 bases agree with TRBD2. Germline lookup yields CDR1 SGHAT and CDR2 FQNNGV. V lost 5 bases and J lost 5; bases outside the gene matches: 15. The CDR3 consists of 17 residues. CDR3 in amino acids: CASSAEGGSGSGETQYF. DNA for the CDR3: TGTGCCAGCAGCGCGGAGGGGGGTAGCGGGAGTGGTGAGACCCAGTACTTC. Looking up the rest from reference TRBV11-2 and TRBJ2-5 gives the full variable domain: EAGVAQSPRYKIIEKRQSVAFWCNPISGHATLYWYQQILGQGPKLLIQFQNNGVVDDSQLPKDRFSAERLKGVDSTLKIQPAKLEDSAVYLCASSAEGGSGSGETQYFGPGTRLLVL.

This clonotype was observed at least ten times. V gene TRBV6-1 combines with J gene TRBJ2-7; TRBD2 matches 13 bases. Germline CDR1 and CDR2: MNHNS and SASEGT. The CDR3 loop spans 14 amino acids. After removal of 10 bases from V and 4 bases from J, the junction contained 7 bases not matched to a gene. The DNA of the CDR3 is TGTGCCACCACCCCGACTAGCGGGAGGTACGAGCAGTACTTC. It is translated as CATTPTSGRYEQYF.

This clonotype was seen ten or more times. The chain links TRBV2 to TRBJ2-1, with D possibly called TRBD1 or TRBD2 (6 bases each). Germline CDR1 SNHLY, CDR2 FYNNEI. Trimming cost V 8 bases and J 0 bases, with 20 bases left between them. The CDR3 sequence is 17 residues long. The CDR3 DNA sequence: TGTGCCAGCCCGACTGGTCGCGGGACAAGCTCCTACAATGAGCAGTTCTTC. Amino acids: CASPTGRGTSSYNEQFF. The full variable domain, its missing parts supplied by reference TRBV2 and TRBJ2-1, is EPEVTQTPSHQVTQMGQEVILRCVPISNHLYFYWYRQILGQKVEFLVSFYNNEISEKSEIFDDQFSVERPDGSNFTLKIRSTKLEDSAMYFCASPTGRGTSSYNEQFFGPGTRLTVL.

This clonotype was counted ten times or more. The chain uses TRBV27 and TRBJ1-5; 11 bases are a match to TRBD1. With V trimmed by 5 bases and J by 2 bases, 8 bases remained unmatched. This CDR3 comprises 17 residues. The germline V gene has CDR1 MNHEY and CDR2 SMNVEV (reference sequence). DNA for the CDR3: TGTGCCAGCAGTCCTACCGGGACAGGGGGTGGCAATCAGCCCCAGCATTTT. This gives the protein CASSPTGTGGGNQPQHF.